These 32 T cell receptor beta chains share one sample of origin, sequenced in a study of a mutant IDH1 vaccine in newly diagnosed glioma (dated by TCRdb to the early 2020s). What these receptors recognize is not known. The time point label for this specimen denotes: week 11, during vaccination. A 20-mer mutant IDH1 peptide at 300 micrograms in Montanide made up each vaccine dose, which was injected subcutaneously together with topical imiquimod. The protocol used for the library was the immunoSEQ multiplex PCR assay. TCRdb obtained this table from immuneACCESS and retained in-frame rearrangements with V and J assigned. These tables miss some clones; where compared with another copy, unresolved V genes account for less than half of the shortfall, and the remainder is unexplained. The sample table lists tens of thousands of clones, 79% of them with a count of one. Over 7% of the sample rests with the top ten.

Specimen: PBMCs, collected from a glioma patient whose treatment included an IDH1 peptide vaccine. The source of these receptors is a man aged 35 to 55 with glioma.

This sequence joins TRBV9 and TRBJ1-5, with 7 bases identical to TRBD1. The CDR3 extends over 15 amino acids. The V gene's germline CDR1 is SGDLS and CDR2 YYNGEE. V dropped 0 bases and J dropped 5; count of bases not matched to a gene: 5. CDR3 DNA sequence: TGTGCCAGCAGCGTAGACCCCCAGGGGGATCAGCCCCAGCATTTT. It is translated as CASSVDPQGDQPQHF.

The chain combines TRBV4-2 with TRBJ1-4, with no clear D. The CDR3 is 14 amino acids. The germline V gene has CDR1 LGHNA and CDR2 YNFKEQ. Trimming stripped 4 bases from V and 8 bases from J, with 14 bases between. As DNA, the CDR3 is TGTGCCAGCAGCCCAGACTCTCGTGGGGAAAAACTGTTTTTT. This sequence encodes CASSPDSRGEKLFF.

The genes are TRBV4-2 and TRBJ2-5; D might be TRBD2 (5 bases). This CDR3 has 14 amino acids. Between the trimmed V and J ends, which lost 0 bases and 6 bases, there was a span of 11 bases. Germline assignment: CDR1 LGHNA and CDR2 YNFKEQ. CDR3: CASSQDEQRQTQYF. The CDR3 DNA sequence: TGTGCCAGCAGCCAAGATGAGCAGCGGCAGACCCAGTACTTC.

The rearrangement uses TRBV11-2 and TRBJ2-1; TRBD2 matches at 8 bases. The CDR3 sequence is 19 residues long. V was clipped by 1 base and J by 5 bases; unmatched bases: 16. The V gene's germline CDR1 is SGHAT and CDR2 FQNNGV. The CDR3 here is CASSLVVSSGRSRDNEQFF. CDR3 DNA sequence: TGTGCCAGCAGCTTAGTAGTATCGAGCGGGAGAAGTAGGGACAATGAGCAGTTCTTC.

J is TRBJ2-3 and V is TRBV7-2; D is possibly TRBD1 (6 bases). The CDR3 runs to 13 residues. Germline CDR1 and CDR2: SGHTA and FQGNSA. V was clipped by 5 bases and J by 5 bases, with 11 bases between them. The CDR3 here is CASSNRDRDTQYF. The CDR3 DNA is TGTGCCAGCAGCAACAGGGATAGAGATACGCAGTATTTT.

The chain couples TRBV27 to TRBJ2-3; D gene unclear. CDR1 MNHEY and CDR2 SMNVEV come from the germline V gene (reference sequence). This CDR3 contains 12 residues. Trimming took off 3 bases at V and 2 bases at J, with 3 bases between the two ends. The CDR3 DNA is TGTGCCAGCAGTTTTGACACAGATACGCAGTATTTT. Residues: CASSFDTDTQYF.

The chain has TRBV19 and TRBJ1-5, with D unresolved. The CDR3 is 15 residues long. Looked up from germline, CDR1 is LNHDA and CDR2 is SQIVND (reference sequence). V lost 3 bases and J lost 3, with 12 bases in between. The chain's CDR3 is CASSIYSSNNQPQHF. Here the CDR3 DNA reads TGTGCCAGTAGTATTTACTCCAGTAACAATCAGCCCCAGCATTTT.

This chain links TRBV10-2 with TRBJ2-1, with D possibly TRBD2 on 6 matching bases. The germline gives CDR1 WSHSY, CDR2 SAAADI. V dropped 7 bases and J dropped 2 bases, with 15 bases sitting between them. The CDR3 has 15 amino acids. Written as DNA, the CDR3 is TGCGCCAGCACTAGACTAGGGAATACCTACAATGAGCAGTTCTTC. Residues: CASTRLGNTYNEQFF.

This clone ranks as medium-sized. This chain uses TRBV10-3 with TRBJ1-5, with TRBD1 identical over 10 bases. The J segment lost 0 bases and the V segment lost 8 bases, leaving 1 base of the junction unmatched. The CDR3 spans 14 residues. Germline-derived CDR1 and CDR2 are ENHRY and SYGVKD. The CDR3 DNA sequence: TGTGCCATCGGGACAGGGGATAGCAATCAGCCCCAGCATTTT. Its protein product is CAIGTGDSNQPQHF.

The V call is TRBV10-3, the J call TRBJ1-3; D gene ambiguous. In germline, CDR1 is ENHRY, CDR2 SYGVKD. CDR3 length: 16 amino acids. V was shortened by 2 bases and J by 3 bases, with 14 bases between the two germline ends. The DNA of the CDR3 is TGTGCCATCAGTGAGGTTCGGAGCTCTCGTGGAAACACCATATATTTT. Amino acids: CAISEVRSSRGNTIYF.

This sequence joins TRBV11-2 and TRBJ2-5; 9 nucleotides align to TRBD1. The germline CDR1 and CDR2 sequences are SGHAT and FQNNGV. The CDR3 length is 15 residues. V gave up 4 bases and J gave up 4 bases; unmatched junction bases: 7. CDR3 residues: CASSSTGGLGETQYF. Here the CDR3 DNA reads TGTGCCAGCAGCTCCACAGGGGGCTTGGGAGAGACCCAGTACTTC.

The chain uses TRBV7-9 and TRBJ2-5; 8 nucleotides agree with TRBD2. This CDR3 has 15 residues. CDR1 and CDR2 from the germline V gene are SEHNR and FQNEAQ (reference sequence). With 7 bases clipped from V and 4 bases from J, the junction kept 11 bases outside the gene matches. CDR3 nucleotides: TGTGCCAGCACCCTGGGGAACGGGAGGGGAGAGACCCAGTACTTC. This sequence encodes CASTLGNGRGETQYF.

V gene TRBV11-3 combines with J gene TRBJ2-3; D call uncertain. The V gene lost 4 bases and the J gene lost 1 base, with 3 bases spanning the gap. Germline values: CDR1 SGHNT, CDR2 YENEEA. This CDR3 has 12 residues. The CDR3: CASSSRTDTQYF. The CDR3, as DNA: TGTGCCAGCAGCTCGCGCACAGATACGCAGTATTTT.

This clone appeared a few times. V usage is TRBV6-5 and J usage is TRBJ2-1, with a possible D match to TRBD1 (5 bases). The CDR3 is 14 residues long. Germline V gives CDR1 MNHEY, CDR2 SVGAGI. The V and J ends lost 3 bases and 8 bases respectively, with 14 bases between them. The CDR3 DNA sequence: TGTGCCAGCAGTTATTATCAGGGTAGGGATGAGCAGTTCTTC. It yields the protein CASSYYQGRDEQFF.

The chain has TRBV15 and TRBJ1-1; TRBD1 agrees at 7 bases. Germline CDR1 is LNHNV and CDR2 is YYDKDF (reference sequence). The CDR3 consists of 15 residues. Trimming cost V 8 bases and J 0 bases; bases outside gene matches: 9. CDR3 residues: CATVQGTTLNTEAFF. The CDR3 DNA follows: TGTGCCACCGTACAGGGGACGACCTTGAACACTGAAGCTTTCTTT.

The chain combines TRBV6-1 with TRBJ1-3; D perhaps matches TRBD1 (5 bases). The ends were cut back, 0 bases at V and 2 bases at J, with 14 bases in the middle. This CDR3 spans 17 amino acids. Germline V gene data show CDR1 as MNHNS and CDR2 as SASEGT. The CDR3 coding sequence is TGTGCCAGCAGTGAAGCGGCGGGGCTGGGGGCTGGAAACACCATATATTTT. Its protein is CASSEAAGLGAGNTIYF.

This rearrangement joins TRBV28 to TRBJ2-1, with D perhaps matching TRBD1 or TRBD2 (5 bases each). Germline V gives CDR1 MDHEN, CDR2 SYDVKM. The CDR3 length is 16 residues. Trimming removed 6 bases at V and 0 bases at J, with 15 bases between. For the CDR3, the DNA is TGTGCCAGCAGAGATTGGGACGGAAGCTCCTACAATGAGCAGTTCTTC. Translating it yields CASRDWDGSSYNEQFF.

The V call is TRBV5-1, the J call TRBJ1-3, with D unclear. Trimming left V 0 bases short and J 4 bases short, with 17 bases between. Germline V gives CDR1 SGHRS, CDR2 YFSETQ. This CDR3 has 17 residues. CDR3 amino acids: CASSLVPGLAGGNTIYF. CDR3 DNA: TGCGCCAGCAGCTTGGTTCCGGGTCTTGCTGGAGGAAACACCATATATTTT.

This clone came up a few times. The chain employs TRBV14 and TRBJ2-2; unclear D gene. V was cut by 8 bases and J by 5 bases, with 15 bases left in between. From germline, CDR1 is SGHDN and CDR2 FVKESK. The CDR3 contains 14 residues. CDR3 nucleotide sequence: TGTGCCAGCCGCGGTGAGGTCCCTACCGGGGAGCTGTTTTTT. It codes for CASRGEVPTGELFF. Based on the CDR3 plus reference TRBV14 and TRBJ2-2, the full variable domain is EAGVTQFPSHSVIEKGQTVTLRCDPISGHDNLYWYRRVMGKEIKFLLHFVKESKQDESGMPNNRFLAERTGGTYSTLKVQPAELEDSGVYFCASRGEVPTGELFFGEGSRLTVL.

The V and J genes are TRBV27 and TRBJ2-7; D possibly corresponds to TRBD2 (5 bases). There are 16 residues in the CDR3. The germline V gene encodes CDR1 MNHEY and CDR2 SMNVEV (reference sequence). The ends were cut back, 0 bases at V and 4 bases at J, with 16 bases in the middle. The CDR3 DNA sequence: TGTGCCAGCAGTTTATCGATCGGGAATTTAGGGTACGAGCAGTACTTC. Its translation: CASSLSIGNLGYEQYF.

The chain uses TRBV15 and TRBJ1-2; 10 bases align to TRBD1. The CDR3 has 17 amino acids. Germline CDR1 reads LNHNV; CDR2 reads YYDKDF (reference sequence). Trimming took 3 bases from V and 0 from J; bases not matched to a gene: 7. CDR3 protein: CATSRPGTGATNYGYTF. For the CDR3, the DNA is TGTGCCACCAGCAGGCCCGGGACAGGGGCTACTAACTATGGCTACACCTTC.

The genes are TRBV4-2 and TRBJ2-1; 8 nucleotides line up with TRBD1. This CDR3 is 13 amino acids long. V trimming: 2 bases; J trimming: 14 bases; junction bases outside the gene matches: 8. Looked up from germline, CDR1 is LGHNA and CDR2 is YNFKEQ. CDR3 in amino acids: CASSQQPRQGKFF. CDR3 nucleotides: TGTGCCAGCAGCCAACAGCCCAGACAGGGGAAGTTCTTC.

The chain recombines TRBV4-3 with TRBJ2-7, with a possible D match to TRBD2 (6 bases). Germline values: CDR1 LGHNA, CDR2 YSLEER. The V end lost 4 bases, the J end lost 0 bases, and 19 bases lay between the germline ends. The CDR3 extends over 17 amino acids. In DNA form, the CDR3 reads TGCGCCAGCAGCCGACGAAGGAGGGGCCGTAGCTCCTACGAGCAGTACGTC. Its protein is CASSRRRRGRSSYEQYV.

The chain is built from TRBV5-1 and TRBJ1-1; D may be TRBD1 (5 bases). The CDR3 consists of 14 residues. Germline assignment: CDR1 SGHRS and CDR2 YFSETQ. The V and J ends lost 0 bases and 2 bases respectively, with 8 bases between them. This chain's CDR3 is CASSLGRDNTEAFF. The CDR3 DNA sequence: TGCGCCAGCAGCTTGGGCAGGGATAACACTGAAGCTTTCTTT.

This clone was observed a few times. V gene TRBV7-9 combines with J gene TRBJ1-5; D not resolved. CDR3 length equals 13 residues. Trimming left V 4 bases short and J 4 bases short, with 8 bases between. From germline, CDR1 is SEHNR and CDR2 FQNEAQ (reference sequence). CDR3 bases: TGTGCCAGCAGCTCGATCGGGAATCAGCCCCAGCATTTT. Amino acid sequence: CASSSIGNQPQHF.

CDR3 sequence: CASTPTREIKTGTANTGELFF. CDR3 bases: TGCGCCAGCACCCCGACCCGAGAAATTAAAACCGGGACAGCGAACACCGGGGAGCTGTTTTTT. This sequence joins TRBV10-2 and TRBJ2-2; 7 nucleotides match TRBD1. Germline-derived CDR1 and CDR2 are WSHSY and SAAADI. The J segment lost 0 bases and the V segment lost 7 bases, leaving 23 bases of the junction unmatched. This CDR3 is 21 amino acids long.

This clone was seen only a few times. The rearrangement joins TRBV6-1 to TRBJ2-2; D perhaps matches TRBD1 (6 bases). This CDR3 is 13 amino acids long. Germline CDR1 reads MNHNS; CDR2 reads SASEGT. V shed 8 bases and J shed 7 bases, with 14 bases lying between them. The CDR3 nucleotides are TGTGCCAGCCTCGACAGGTTGGGCGGGGAGCTGTTTTTT. Amino acid sequence: CASLDRLGGELFF.

The chain couples TRBV7-2 to TRBJ2-4; D not certain. V was trimmed by 3 bases and J by 6 bases, leaving 12 bases between them. The CDR3 has 14 amino acids. Per the germline V gene, CDR1 is SGHTA and CDR2 is FQGNSA. The CDR3 spells CASSFKQFGNIQYF. CDR3 bases: TGTGCCAGCAGCTTTAAACAGTTCGGAAACATTCAGTACTTC.

About this clone itself: The identical CDR3 is also encoded by other nucleotide sequences in the sample. The V call is TRBV21-1, the J call TRBJ2-7; no check of the table's D call, TRBD2, against the DNA was made. TRBV21-1 is given as a pseudogene. This CDR3 is built from 15 residues. The CDR3 loop reads CASSKRDGSSYEQYF. CDR3 DNA: TGCGCCAGCAGCAAACGGGACGGGAGCTCCTACGAGCAGTACTTC.

The V and J genes are TRBV6-1 and TRBJ2-7; D call uncertain. CDR3 length: 12 amino acids. V lost 7 bases, J lost 7 bases, and 14 bases lay in between. The V gene's germline CDR1 is MNHNS and CDR2 SASEGT. In nucleotides, the CDR3 is TGTGCCAGCATCCTACCGCCCGGGGAGCAGTACTTC. Translated: CASILPPGEQYF.

The CDR3 nucleotides are TGCGCCAGCAGCCAAGATCTCCATGTCGATGAGCAGTTCTTC. This encodes CASSQDLHVDEQFF. J is TRBJ2-1 and V is TRBV4-3, with D uncertain. V shed 0 bases and J shed 8 bases, with 11 bases lying between them. CDR1 and CDR2 (germline): LGHNA, YSLEER. The CDR3 totals 14 residues.

CDR3 bases: TGTGCCAGCAGTGATAAACGGGGGGCTGACACTGAAGCTTTCTTT. Protein product: CASSDKRGADTEAFF. The chain has TRBV2 and TRBJ1-1, with D possibly being TRBD1 (6 bases). This CDR3 is built from 15 residues. The germline CDR1 and CDR2 sequences are SNHLY and FYNNEI. The V end was cut by 3 bases, the J end by 3 bases, with 14 bases between.